This TCR beta chain is from a study of T cells in Graves' hyperthyroidism and ophthalmopathy. Study-level background: Peripheral blood samples were taken at initial diagnosis, prior to any treatment. Whole-study results and caveats: Clonotypes that were expanded in thyroid above 0.001 mostly appeared in blood too. A model using 13 V-J features told ophthalmopathy apart from stable hyperthyroidism.

CDR1 and CDR2 (germline): SEHNR, FQNEAQ (reference sequence). V dropped 5 bases and J dropped 5; count of bases not matched to a gene: 5. The CDR3 has 13 amino acids. It was RNA transcripts that yielded the amplified TCR beta CDR3 regions. HTBI primers were the set used in a first-round RT-PCR of the TCR CDR3. TCRdb fed the multiplex PCR reads into MiXCR, producing one record per CDR3 protein. The sample holds about 500,000 distinct CDR3 sequences, 15% to 20% seen once. Comments on this clonotype: What it binds is not known.

Material: blood. This chain joins TRBV7-9 and TRBJ2-5; 7 nucleotides align to TRBD2. This clonotype originated in a woman in her late teens or twenties with Graves' ophthalmopathy. This chain's CDR3 is CASSRVGGETQYF. DNA for the CDR3: TGTGCCAGCAGCCGCGTGGGGGGGGAGACCCAGTACTTC.